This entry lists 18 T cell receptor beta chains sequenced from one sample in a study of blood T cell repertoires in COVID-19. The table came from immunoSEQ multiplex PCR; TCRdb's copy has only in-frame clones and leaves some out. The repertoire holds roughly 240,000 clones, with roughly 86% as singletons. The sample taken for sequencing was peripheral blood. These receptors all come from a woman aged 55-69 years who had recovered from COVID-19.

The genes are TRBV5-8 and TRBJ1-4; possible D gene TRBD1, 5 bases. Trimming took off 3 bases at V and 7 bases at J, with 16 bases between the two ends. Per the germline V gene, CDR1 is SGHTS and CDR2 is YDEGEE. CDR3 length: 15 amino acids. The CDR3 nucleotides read TGTGCCAGCAGCTCCCCGTGGGGAAGGGGTGAAAAACTGTTTTTT. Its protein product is CASSSPWGRGEKLFF.

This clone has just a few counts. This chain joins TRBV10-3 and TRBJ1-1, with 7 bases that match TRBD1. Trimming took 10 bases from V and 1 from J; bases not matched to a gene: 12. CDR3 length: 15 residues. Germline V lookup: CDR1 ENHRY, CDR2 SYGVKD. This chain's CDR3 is CATHPPGGSNTEAFF. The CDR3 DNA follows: TGTGCCACCCACCCCCCAGGGGGGTCGAACACTGAAGCTTTCTTT.

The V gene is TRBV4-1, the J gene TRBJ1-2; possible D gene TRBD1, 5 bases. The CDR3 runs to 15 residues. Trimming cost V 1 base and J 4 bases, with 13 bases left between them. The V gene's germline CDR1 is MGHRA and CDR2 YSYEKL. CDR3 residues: CASSQGSGTFYGYTF. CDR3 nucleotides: TGCGCCAGCAGCCAAGGGTCCGGGACTTTCTATGGCTACACCTTC.

The CDR3 DNA sequence: TGCGCCAGCAGCTTGAGAGTCACCGGGGAGCTGTTTTTT. Its translation is CASSLRVTGELFF. The chain links TRBV5-1 to TRBJ2-2, with D unresolved. Germline V gene lookup returns CDR1 SGHRS and CDR2 YFSETQ. Trimming cost V 1 base and J 4 bases, with 5 bases left between them. This CDR3 is built from 13 residues.

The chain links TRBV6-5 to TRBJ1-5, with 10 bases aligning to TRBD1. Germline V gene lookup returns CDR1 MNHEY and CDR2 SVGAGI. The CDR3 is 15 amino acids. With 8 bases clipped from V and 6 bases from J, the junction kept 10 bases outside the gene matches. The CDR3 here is CASSTQTGGGQPQHF. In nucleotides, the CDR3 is TGTGCCAGCTCCACTCAGACAGGGGGCGGTCAGCCCCAGCATTTT.

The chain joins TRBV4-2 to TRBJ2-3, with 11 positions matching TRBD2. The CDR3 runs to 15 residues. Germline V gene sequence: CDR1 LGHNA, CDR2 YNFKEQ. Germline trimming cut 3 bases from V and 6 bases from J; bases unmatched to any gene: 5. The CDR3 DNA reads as TGTGCCAGCAGCCATTTTAGCGGGGGGGAGGATACGCAGTATTTT. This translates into CASSHFSGGEDTQYF.

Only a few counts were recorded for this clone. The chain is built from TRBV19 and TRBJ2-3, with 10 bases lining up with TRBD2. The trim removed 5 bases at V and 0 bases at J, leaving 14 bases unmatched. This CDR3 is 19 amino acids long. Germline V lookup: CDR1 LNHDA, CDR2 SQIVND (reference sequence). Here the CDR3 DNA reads TGTGCCAGTAGTTTGGCTAGCGGGGGTTTCGATGCTAGCACAGATACGCAGTATTTT. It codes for CASSLASGGFDASTDTQYF.

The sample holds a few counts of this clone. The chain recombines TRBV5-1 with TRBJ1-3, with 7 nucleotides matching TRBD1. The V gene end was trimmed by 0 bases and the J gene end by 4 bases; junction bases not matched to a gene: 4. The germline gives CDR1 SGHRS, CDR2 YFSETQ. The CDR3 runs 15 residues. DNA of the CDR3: TGCGCCAGCAGCTTGGAAGGGGGCTCGGGAAACACCATATATTTT. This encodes CASSLEGGSGNTIYF. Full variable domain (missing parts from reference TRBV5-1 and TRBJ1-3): KAGVTQTPRYLIKTRGQQVTLSCSPISGHRSVSWYQQTPGQGLQFLFEYFSETQRNKGNFPGRFSGRQFSNSRSEMNVSTLELGDSALYLCASSLEGGSGNTIYFGEGSWLTVV.

The CDR3 loop reads CASSSGQFAQYF. CDR3 nucleotides: TGTGCCAGCAGTTCGGGACAGTTTGCGCAGTATTTT. This chain links TRBV12-3 or TRBV12-4 with TRBJ2-3, with 7 bases fitting TRBD1. V was pared by 4 bases and J by 10 bases, with 5 bases of the junction left unmatched. This CDR3 spans 12 amino acids.

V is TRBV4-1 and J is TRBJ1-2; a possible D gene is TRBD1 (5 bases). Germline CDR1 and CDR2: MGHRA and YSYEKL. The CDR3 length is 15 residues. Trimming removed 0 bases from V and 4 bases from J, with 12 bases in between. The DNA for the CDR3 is TGCGCCAGCAGCCAAGAGGAGGGGATTCCCTATGGCTACACCTTC. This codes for CASSQEEGIPYGYTF.

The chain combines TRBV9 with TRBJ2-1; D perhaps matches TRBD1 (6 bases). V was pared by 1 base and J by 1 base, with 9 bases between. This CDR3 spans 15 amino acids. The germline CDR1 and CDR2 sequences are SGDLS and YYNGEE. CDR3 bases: TGTGCCAGCAGCGTAAGGCAGGGGTCCTACAATGAGCAGTTCTTC. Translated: CASSVRQGSYNEQFF. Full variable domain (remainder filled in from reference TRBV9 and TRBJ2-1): DSGVTQTPKHLITATGQRVTLRCSPRSGDLSVYWYQQSLDQGLQFLIQYYNGEERAKGNILERFSAQQFPDLHSELNLSSLELGDSALYFCASSVRQGSYNEQFFGPGTRLTVL.

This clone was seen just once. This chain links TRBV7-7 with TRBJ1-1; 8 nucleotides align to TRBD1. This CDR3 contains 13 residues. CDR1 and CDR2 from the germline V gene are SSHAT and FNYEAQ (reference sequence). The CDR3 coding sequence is TGTGGGGTGTGGGACAGGAAAACTAATGAAGCTTTCTTT. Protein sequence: CGVWDRKTNEAFF.

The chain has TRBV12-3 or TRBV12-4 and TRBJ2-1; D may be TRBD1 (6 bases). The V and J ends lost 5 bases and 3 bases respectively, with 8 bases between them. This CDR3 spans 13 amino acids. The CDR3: CASSPGHYNEQFF. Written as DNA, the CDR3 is TGTGCCAGCAGTCCGGGACACTACAATGAGCAGTTCTTC.

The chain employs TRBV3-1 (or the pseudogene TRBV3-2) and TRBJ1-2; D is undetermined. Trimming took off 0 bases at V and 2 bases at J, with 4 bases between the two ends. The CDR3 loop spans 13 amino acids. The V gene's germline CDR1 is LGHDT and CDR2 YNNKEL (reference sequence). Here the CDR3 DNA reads TGTGCCAGCAGCCAAGAGGGCAACTATGGCTACACCTTC. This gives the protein CASSQEGNYGYTF.

CDR3 bases: TGCGCCAGCAGCCAAGTTATAAATTATGGCTACACCTTC. This translates into CASSQVINYGYTF. The chain employs TRBV4-1 and TRBJ1-2, with unresolved D. Looked up from germline, CDR1 is MGHRA and CDR2 is YSYEKL. This CDR3 region has 13 residues. Between the trimmed V and J ends, which lost 1 base and 5 bases, there was a span of 8 bases.

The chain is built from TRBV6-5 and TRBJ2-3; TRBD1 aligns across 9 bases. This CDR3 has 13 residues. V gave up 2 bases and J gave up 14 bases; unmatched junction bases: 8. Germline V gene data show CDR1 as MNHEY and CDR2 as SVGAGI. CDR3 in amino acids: CASSYGPGTGWYF. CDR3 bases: TGTGCCAGCAGTTACGGGCCCGGGACAGGGTGGTATTTT.

CDR3 sequence (DNA): TGTGCCAGCTCACCTAAGTCGGGGAACACCGGGGAGCTGTTTTTT. Amino acids: CASSPKSGNTGELFF. This sequence joins TRBV18 and TRBJ2-2, with no clear D. The V end lost 3 bases, the J end lost 1 base, and 9 bases lay between the germline ends. Germline V gives CDR1 KGHSH, CDR2 LQKENI. The CDR3 covers 15 residues.

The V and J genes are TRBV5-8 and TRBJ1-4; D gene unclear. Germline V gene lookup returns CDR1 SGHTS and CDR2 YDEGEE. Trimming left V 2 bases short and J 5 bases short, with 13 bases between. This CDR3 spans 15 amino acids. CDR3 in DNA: TGTGCCAGCAGCTTTAGTCCCCAGGAAAATGAAAAACTGTTTTTT. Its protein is CASSFSPQENEKLFF.